This is a list of T cell receptor beta chains from one sample in a study of cytomegalovirus exposure and HLA in healthy donors. Libraries were prepared by immunoSEQ multiplex PCR; TCRdb keeps only in-frame clonotypes and omits some of them. The sample shows about 120,000 clones, approximately 80% of them seen only once. Sequencing was carried out using PBMCs. These receptors were obtained from a man aged 35-49 years in good health and CMV-seronegative. The CDR3 runs from the conserved cysteine through the conserved F or W. Fields, in order: V gene, CDR3 protein.

v_gene: TRBV7-3; CDR3aa: CASSRTSGRETQYF
v_gene: TRBV29-1; CDR3aa: CSVTPGTGSKLAKNIQYF
v_gene: TRBV19; CDR3aa: CASSILRGGLNEQFF
v_gene: TRBV9; CDR3aa: CASSVGLSGQNTEAFF
v_gene: TRBV6-5; CDR3aa: CASSAGGTEAFF
v_gene: TRBV10-1; CDR3aa: CASRASMNTEAFF
v_gene: TRBV5-1; CDR3aa: CASSENTGTGTDTQYF
v_gene: TRBV6-5; CDR3aa: CASSYSGGNSPLHF
v_gene: TRBV23-1; CDR3aa: CASSQGDYGYTF
v_gene: TRBV6-6; CDR3aa: CASSYYRSTSDGYTF
v_gene: TRBV5-6; CDR3aa: CASTKRGVGDTQYF
v_gene: TRBV16; CDR3aa: CASSQGALNYGYTF
v_gene: TRBV25-1; CDR3aa: CASTQSPALGRDEAFF
v_gene: TRBV27; CDR3aa: CASSFGRAAFF
v_gene: TRBV30; CDR3aa: CAWGGQNTEAFF
v_gene: TRBV30; CDR3aa: CAWSVLAGSGGTQYF
v_gene: TRBV27; CDR3aa: CANYQKTGCNEQFF
v_gene: TRBV25-1; CDR3aa: CASSESFESGGRETQYF
v_gene: TRBV5-1; CDR3aa: CASKSEETQYF
v_gene: TRBV5-1; CDR3aa: CASSLRTSGGQNEQFF
v_gene: TRBV28; CDR3aa: CASSLIQQPQHF
v_gene: TRBV10-3; CDR3aa: CAISELWESTNSPLHF
v_gene: TRBV6-1; CDR3aa: CASSDSRGLGQPQHF
v_gene: TRBV19; CDR3aa: CASSHSRQSNEKLLF
v_gene: TRBV9; CDR3aa: CASSVQGESPLHF
v_gene: TRBV28; CDR3aa: CASSHGQYNEQFF
v_gene: TRBV16; CDR3aa: CASSQSGGNQPQHF
v_gene: TRBV6-5; CDR3aa: CASSSGDEAFF
v_gene: TRBV29-1; CDR3aa: CSVGQLPYEQYF
v_gene: TRBV5-1; CDR3aa: CASSLVAGGGYEQFF
v_gene: TRBV18; CDR3aa: CASSPTGPYEQYF
v_gene: TRBV5-6; CDR3aa: CASSFEYASTDTQYF
v_gene: TRBV11-2; CDR3aa: CASSLKRGEQFF
v_gene: TRBV5-6; CDR3aa: CASSLVPGSTDTQYF
v_gene: TRBV6-6; CDR3aa: CASSYQKGDNSPLHF
v_gene: TRBV5-6; CDR3aa: CASSLAGTGGPGNTIYF
v_gene: TRBV27; CDR3aa: CASSSTTSISTDTQYF
v_gene: TRBV11-3; CDR3aa: CASSLGQGSLETQYF
v_gene: TRBV7-2; CDR3aa: CASSLHAGGQYEQYF
v_gene: TRBV19; CDR3aa: CASSIPFLAGGQETQYF
v_gene: TRBV6-5; CDR3aa: CASSSQPLGVTEAFF
v_gene: TRBV19; CDR3aa: CASSILLWTSGSSYEQYF
v_gene: TRBV9; CDR3aa: CASSDIPTGTVNYGYTF
v_gene: TRBV5-6; CDR3aa: CASGKRDTDSPLHF
v_gene: TRBV5-1; CDR3aa: CASSLRTGMNLPLHF